The 20 T cell receptor beta chains presented below share a single source sample, sequenced in a study of metastatic and nonmetastatic thyroid tumors. Thyroid surgery was preceded by no treatment in any patient. TCRdb reassembled clones from the PCR reads with MiXCR. The data show 10,000 to 15,000 clones, with 9.5% to 13% seen just once and about 31% held by the top ten. The specimen was blood. The receptors were gathered from a female donor with papillary thyroid cancer or a benign thyroid nodule (not recorded which). Some clones in this sample may be carry-over from other donors' samples.

This clone appeared many times. The CDR3 protein is CASSQIRGAAKGNTIYF. As DNA, the CDR3 is TGTGCCAGCAGCCAGATCCGGGGAGCGGCAAAAGGAAACACCATATATTTT. This sequence joins TRBV11-2 and TRBJ1-3; D is unclear. This CDR3 region has 17 residues. Trimming removed 5 bases from V and 4 bases from J, with 21 bases in between. The germline CDR1 and CDR2 sequences are SGHAT and FQNNGV.

The rearrangement uses TRBV4-1 and TRBJ1-1; D uncertain. V was cut by 2 bases and J by 4 bases, with 8 bases left in between. The CDR3 consists of 13 residues. The V gene's germline CDR1 is MGHRA and CDR2 YSYEKL. This chain's CDR3 is CASSQREITEAFF. CDR3 DNA: TGCGCCAGCAGCCAACGGGAGATCACTGAAGCTTTCTTT.

This clone was observed many times. The rearrangement links TRBV11-2 to TRBJ2-3; D unclear. Germline V gives CDR1 SGHAT, CDR2 FQNNGV. CDR3 length: 12 residues. The V gene lost 5 bases and the J gene lost 6 bases, with 9 bases spanning the gap. CDR3: CASSPSADTQYF. Written as DNA, the CDR3 is TGTGCCAGCAGCCCCTCGGCGGATACGCAGTATTTT.

This chain links TRBV10-2 with TRBJ2-5; TRBD2 matches 11 bases. Germline V gene lookup returns CDR1 WSHSY and CDR2 SAAADI. The CDR3 totals 15 residues. V was clipped by 6 bases and J by 1 base; unmatched bases: 4. The CDR3 nucleotides read TGCGCCAGCAGGCCGGGACTAGCGGTCCAAGAGACCCAGTACTTC. It specifies CASRPGLAVQETQYF.

There are many counts of this clone. This rearrangement joins TRBV14 to TRBJ2-1; 10 bases map to TRBD2. CDR3 length equals 15 residues. Germline CDR1 is SGHDN and CDR2 is FVKESK. The ends lost 5 bases at V and 5 bases at J; junction bases unmatched: 6. Here the CDR3 reads CASSSTSGPDNEQFF. CDR3 DNA sequence: TGTGCCAGCAGCTCGACTAGCGGGCCCGACAATGAGCAGTTCTTC.

In this sample, this clone turned up many times. V gene TRBV6-1 combines with J gene TRBJ2-1; the D gene is possibly TRBD1 (6 bases). CDR3 length equals 15 residues. Germline CDR1 and CDR2: MNHNS and SASEGT. The V end was cut by 4 bases, the J end by 4 bases, with 14 bases between. The CDR3 here is CASSVGAGGYNEQFF. Written as DNA, the CDR3 is TGTGCCAGCAGTGTGGGGGCGGGTGGGTACAATGAGCAGTTCTTC.

The sample holds a few counts of this clone. The rearrangement joins TRBV28 to TRBJ2-7; no definite D call. Trimming removed 1 base from V and 2 bases from J, with 12 bases in between. CDR3 length equals 15 residues. Germline V gene data show CDR1 as MDHEN and CDR2 as SYDVKM. The CDR3 DNA is TGTGCCAGCAGTTTATACTCGCAGGTAGCCTACGAGCAGTACTTC. Its translation is CASSLYSQVAYEQYF.

This clone is labeled as medium-sized (0.01 to 0.1%). This chain joins TRBV27 and TRBJ2-1; 12 bases align to TRBD2. This CDR3 spans 16 amino acids. Trimming took 6 bases from V and 4 from J; bases not matched to a gene: 7. Germline lookup yields CDR1 MNHEY and CDR2 SMNVEV (reference sequence). The CDR3 DNA follows: TGTGCCAGCAGACCCGGACTAGCGGGAACGTACAATGAGCAGTTCTTC. Translated: CASRPGLAGTYNEQFF.

This clone came up many times. The V call is TRBV19, the J call TRBJ1-1; TRBD1 matches 9 bases. V trimming: 8 bases; J trimming: 1 base; junction bases outside the gene matches: 11. This CDR3 contains 16 residues. CDR1 is LNHDA and CDR2 is SQIVND in the germline V gene (reference sequence). The CDR3 protein is CASSTGTGWRNTEAFF. CDR3 DNA: TGTGCCAGTTCAACCGGGACAGGGTGGAGGAACACTGAAGCTTTCTTT.

This clone was recorded many times. V usage is TRBV9 and J usage is TRBJ2-1; maybe TRBD2 (6 bases). V lost 4 bases, J lost 5 bases, and 13 bases lay in between. The CDR3 covers 14 residues. Germline V CDR1 and CDR2: SGDLS, YYNGEE. For the CDR3, the DNA is TGTGCCAGCAGCCCCCTCCGGGAGCACAATGAGCAGTTCTTC. Amino acid sequence: CASSPLREHNEQFF.

V usage is TRBV3-1 and J usage is TRBJ1-2; tentatively, D is TRBD1 (6 bases). Germline V CDR1 and CDR2: LGHDT, YNNKEL (reference sequence). CDR3 length: 14 residues. The V gene lost 2 bases and the J gene lost 4 bases, with 11 bases spanning the gap. The CDR3 bases are TGTGCCAGCAGCCAAAGGGGCAGGGGCTATGGCTACACCTTC. Protein: CASSQRGRGYGYTF.

The table lists this clone with many counts. The DNA of the CDR3 is TGTGCCAGCTCACCACGTGCAGCAGGGACGGACGAGCAGTACTTC. Amino acids: CASSPRAAGTDEQYF. This chain uses TRBV18 with TRBJ2-7; D may match TRBD1 or TRBD2 (5 bases each). The CDR3 sequence is 15 residues long. Germline values: CDR1 KGHSH, CDR2 LQKENI. Deletions cut 1 base from V and 5 bases from J, with 15 bases between.

Turning to this clone: One junction end disagrees with the germline gene, perhaps due to a read error. The J gene is TRBJ2-6, the V gene TRBV30; a possible D gene is TRBD2 (6 bases). The germline CDR1 and CDR2 sequences are GTSNPN and SVGIG (reference sequence). The CDR3 is 15 residues long. The CDR3 is CAWSKKGLEANFLTF. The CDR3 DNA reads as TGTGCCTGGAGTAAGAAGGGACTGGAGGCCAACTTCCTAACTTTC.

This clone has a count of ten or more. J is TRBJ2-3 and V is TRBV9, with D unclear. The V and J ends lost 0 bases and 3 bases respectively, with 11 bases between them. This CDR3 region has 15 residues. CDR1 is SGDLS, CDR2 YYNGEE, per germline. The CDR3 spells CASSVASSTTDTQYF. CDR3 DNA: TGTGCCAGCAGCGTAGCGAGTTCTACGACAGATACGCAGTATTTT.

At least ten counts were recorded for this clone. The CDR3 sequence is CASSRGGTRYF. Written as DNA, the CDR3 is TGTGCCAGCAGTCGGGGGGGAACGCGGTATTTT. V gene TRBV12-3 or TRBV12-4 combines with J gene TRBJ1-3; D may be TRBD1 (5 bases). Trimming pared 5 bases from V and 16 bases from J, leaving 15 bases between. The CDR3 has 11 amino acids.

This clone appeared many times. This CDR3 is CASSDPRTGYQETQYF. Written as DNA, the CDR3 is TGTGCCAGCAGTGACCCCAGGACAGGGTACCAAGAGACCCAGTACTTC. The gene calls are TRBV6-2 or TRBV6-3 and TRBJ2-5; 8 bases are shared with TRBD1. In germline, CDR1 is MNHEY, CDR2 SVGEGT. The CDR3 is 16 residues long. Unmatched junction bases numbered 8, after V lost 5 bases and J lost 0 bases.

V is TRBV27 and J is TRBJ1-5; weak D call: TRBD1 (5 bases). V gave up 5 bases and J gave up 9 bases, with 17 bases separating them. Looked up from germline, CDR1 is MNHEY and CDR2 is SMNVEV (reference sequence). The CDR3 sequence is 14 residues long. CDR3: CASSPSGSGLPQHF. The CDR3 bases are TGTGCCAGCAGTCCATCAGGGTCTGGACTGCCCCAGCATTTT.

This clone qualifies as medium-sized. The V and J genes are TRBV6-1 and TRBJ1-2; D gene ambiguous. The CDR3 runs 11 residues. The V and J ends lost 9 bases and 4 bases respectively, with 9 bases between them. The germline V gene encodes CDR1 MNHNS and CDR2 SASEGT. The CDR3 nucleotides read TGTGCCAGTCAGGAGCTCTATGGCTACACCTTC. This translates into CASQELYGYTF.

This clone has at least ten counts. At one boundary the junction diverges from the germline segment, which might be a read error. The chain joins TRBV4-1 to TRBJ2-1, with TRBD2 identical over 8 bases. The CDR3 is 14 residues long. From germline, CDR1 is MGHRA and CDR2 YSYEKL. The CDR3 DNA sequence: TGCGCCAGCAGCCAAGGTGTGGCGGGGGGATTAGTGATCTTC. It translates to CASSQGVAGGLVIF.

In its sample, this clone was seen many times. The chain links TRBV25-1 to TRBJ1-2; perhaps TRBD1 as D (5 bases). Between the trimmed V and J ends, which lost 3 bases and 6 bases, there was a span of 11 bases. The CDR3 totals 13 residues. The germline CDR1 and CDR2 sequences are MGHDK and SYGVNS. In DNA form, the CDR3 reads TGTGCCAGCAGTGACTTACAGGTTGATGGCTACACCTTC. Protein: CASSDLQVDGYTF.